The 28 T cell receptor beta chains below were found in one sample sequenced in a study of cytomegalovirus exposure and HLA in healthy donors. The primer mix had 60 Vbeta and 13 Jbeta primers. Measured with immunoSEQ multiplex PCR; TCRdb has only the in-frame clones, and not every one. The repertoire consists of more than 95,000 clones, with over 75% occurring once and the leading ten covering 5.8%. The sequenced sample consisted of PBMCs. These receptors came from a man aged 55-75 years in good health and CMV-seropositive.

The chain combines TRBV2 with TRBJ1-5; TRBD1 aligns across 11 bases. Germline-derived CDR1 and CDR2 are SNHLY and FYNNEI. CDR3 length: 15 amino acids. V dropped 7 bases and J dropped 1; count of bases not matched to a gene: 3. The CDR3 DNA reads TGTGCCAGCATGGGACAGGGGGAAAGCAATCAGCCCCAGCATTTT. It codes for CASMGQGESNQPQHF.

The gene calls are TRBV2 and TRBJ2-5; a weak D match, TRBD1 (5 bases). The germline CDR1 and CDR2 sequences are SNHLY and FYNNEI. V was shortened by 4 bases and J by 1 base, with 16 bases between the two germline ends. The CDR3 has 16 residues. The CDR3 here is CASSVSGKVVQETQYF. Here the CDR3 DNA reads TGTGCCAGCAGTGTCTCAGGGAAAGTAGTCCAAGAGACCCAGTACTTC.

There are a few counts of this clone. V gene TRBV10-3 combines with J gene TRBJ2-5; D gene uncertain. Trimming pared 5 bases from V and 2 bases from J, leaving 9 bases between. Germline assignment: CDR1 ENHRY and CDR2 SYGVKD. This CDR3 contains 13 residues. The CDR3 nucleotides are TGTGCCATCAGTCTTACTCGGCAAGAGACCCAGTACTTC. Translating gives CAISLTRQETQYF.

This clone was detected once. The CDR3 here is CASSVEGHAYNEQFF. In DNA, the CDR3 is TGTGCCAGCAGCGTAGAGGGACACGCGTACAATGAGCAGTTCTTC. The chain links TRBV9 to TRBJ2-1, with D possibly being TRBD1 (6 bases). Looked up from germline, CDR1 is SGDLS and CDR2 is YYNGEE. V was shortened by 0 bases and J by 4 bases, with 11 bases between the two germline ends. CDR3 length: 15 amino acids.

This chain links TRBV15 with TRBJ1-1; perhaps TRBD1 as D (6 bases). The germline CDR1 and CDR2 sequences are LNHNV and YYDKDF (reference sequence). CDR3 length: 15 residues. V shed 0 bases and J shed 8 bases, with 16 bases lying between them. CDR3 coding DNA: TGTGCCACCAGCAGAGATCCTACAGGGTCCGTCGAAGCTTTCTTT. This codes for CATSRDPTGSVEAFF.

This clone came up a few times. The rearrangement joins TRBV10-2 to TRBJ2-7, with a weak D call TRBD1 (6 bases). The germline CDR1 and CDR2 sequences are WSHSY and SAAADI. V lost 5 bases to trimming and J lost 6 bases, with 17 bases between them. This CDR3 is 14 amino acids long. The CDR3 nucleotides read TGCGCCAGCAGTCGTCAGGGGACCAGCACCGAGCAGTACTTC. This encodes CASSRQGTSTEQYF.

CDR3 amino acids: CASSYSSIATYGYTF. The CDR3 DNA reads TGTGCCAGCAGTTACTCGTCTATCGCTACCTATGGCTACACCTTC. The V call is TRBV6-5, the J call TRBJ1-2; D unclear. V was shortened by 0 bases and J by 4 bases, with 12 bases between the two germline ends. The V gene's germline CDR1 is MNHEY and CDR2 SVGAGI. This CDR3 has 15 amino acids.

The chain uses TRBV7-9 and TRBJ1-1, with 10 positions matching TRBD1. CDR3 length: 14 amino acids. The V segment lost 6 bases and the J segment 7 bases; nucleotides outside the gene matches: 8. CDR1 and CDR2 from the germline V gene are SEHNR and FQNEAQ (reference sequence). CDR3 coding DNA: TGTGCCAGCAGGGAGGGACAGGGGAGAGGTGAAGCTTTCTTT. Protein product: CASREGQGRGEAFF.

Points on this clone: Other DNA sequences within the sample encode an identical CDR3. This chain connects TRBV30 to TRBJ1-1; TRBD1 matches 9 bases. The CDR3 covers 14 residues. CDR1 and CDR2 (germline): GTSNPN, SVGIG (reference sequence). V was clipped by 1 base and J by 3 bases; unmatched bases: 3. CDR3 in DNA: TGTGCCTGGAGTGGGACAGGGGTCTACACTGAAGCTTTCTTT. Protein: CAWSGTGVYTEAFF.

The rearrangement links TRBV10-1 to TRBJ1-2; weak D call: TRBD1 (6 bases). V lost 4 bases, J lost 2 bases, and 8 bases lay in between. The germline CDR1 and CDR2 sequences are WNHNN and SYGVQD (reference sequence). CDR3 length: 13 amino acids. The DNA of the CDR3 is TGCGCCAGCAGTGCCGGGACAAACTATGGCTACACCTTC. It codes for CASSAGTNYGYTF.

J is TRBJ2-3 and V is TRBV5-5; 7 bases map to TRBD2. V lost 3 bases, J lost 1 base, and 5 bases stayed unmatched. The CDR3 totals 15 residues. CDR1 SGHKS and CDR2 YYEKEE come from the germline V gene (reference sequence). Written as DNA, the CDR3 is TGTGCCAGCAGCTACACGGGGGGACGCACAGATACGCAGTATTTT. It yields the protein CASSYTGGRTDTQYF.

The chain couples TRBV9 to TRBJ2-7, with a tentative D call TRBD2 (5 bases). Germline V gives CDR1 SGDLS, CDR2 YYNGEE. Trimming took off 3 bases at V and 0 bases at J, with 10 bases between the two ends. The CDR3 extends over 14 amino acids. The CDR3 coding sequence is TGTGCCAGCAGCGCCGGGGTGAGCTCCTACGAGCAGTACTTC. Its translation: CASSAGVSSYEQYF. The full variable domain, its missing parts supplied by reference TRBV9 and TRBJ2-7, is DSGVTQTPKHLITATGQRVTLRCSPRSGDLSVYWYQQSLDQGLQFLIQYYNGEERAKGNILERFSAQQFPDLHSELNLSSLELGDSALYFCASSAGVSSYEQYFGPGTRLTVT.

The chain carries TRBV6-1 and TRBJ1-3; 11 positions agree with TRBD1. This CDR3 region has 15 residues. Germline CDR1 and CDR2: MNHNS and SASEGT. The trim removed 6 bases at V and 1 base at J, leaving 2 bases unmatched. The CDR3 nucleotides read TGTGCCAGCAGGGGACAGGGGGTTTCTGGAAACACCATATATTTT. As protein: CASRGQGVSGNTIYF.

This chain links TRBV11-2 with TRBJ2-3; D perhaps matches TRBD2 (5 bases). The CDR3 contains 15 residues. V lost 2 bases and J 2 bases, leaving 11 bases between the germline ends. CDR1 SGHAT and CDR2 FQNNGV come from the germline V gene. The CDR3, as DNA: TGTGCCAGCAGCTTATGGACTCCGACCACAGATACGCAGTATTTT. Translation gives CASSLWTPTTDTQYF.

This chain connects TRBV18 to TRBJ1-2; possibly TRBD1 for D (6 bases). The CDR3 covers 14 residues. Trimming pared 6 bases from V and 2 bases from J, leaving 13 bases between. Looked up from germline, CDR1 is KGHSH and CDR2 is LQKENI. The CDR3 DNA reads as TGTGCCAGCTCTCCCTCCGGGACAAACTATGGCTACACCTTC. Protein product: CASSPSGTNYGYTF.

Only a few counts were recorded for this clone. The chain joins TRBV7-2 to TRBJ2-7, with no clear D. Trimming removed 0 bases from V and 4 bases from J, with 7 bases in between. Germline loops: CDR1 SGHTA, CDR2 FQGNSA. This CDR3 is built from 13 residues. CDR3 protein: CASSLANRYEQYF. The CDR3 bases are TGTGCCAGCAGCTTAGCGAACCGGTACGAGCAGTACTTC.

J is TRBJ2-5 and V is TRBV7-8; 10 nucleotides agree with TRBD1. The CDR3 sequence is 18 residues long. J gave up 4 bases and V 4 bases, and 15 bases lay outside the gene matches. Germline CDR1 is SGHVS and CDR2 is FQNEAQ. This chain's CDR3 is CASSSTGTGALSSETQYF. CDR3 sequence (DNA): TGTGCCAGCAGCTCCACCGGGACAGGGGCCCTCTCGTCAGAGACCCAGTACTTC.

The rearrangement links TRBV7-9 to TRBJ1-2; 10 bases line up with TRBD1. This CDR3 spans 15 amino acids. Trimming at V came to 1 base and at J to 5 bases, leaving 4 bases not matched to a gene. Germline loops: CDR1 SEHNR, CDR2 FQNEAQ (reference sequence). CDR3 residues: CASSLGPDRGYGYTF. In DNA form, the CDR3 reads TGTGCCAGCAGCTTAGGTCCGGACAGGGGGTATGGCTACACCTTC.

The sample holds one count of this clone. The rearrangement links TRBV7-2 to TRBJ1-4; 7 bases line up with TRBD1. CDR1 and CDR2 from the germline V gene are SGHTA and FQGNSA. The CDR3 spans 15 residues. The V gene end was trimmed by 3 bases and the J gene end by 3 bases; junction bases not matched to a gene: 4. CDR3: CASSFSGTANEKLFF. The CDR3 DNA reads TGTGCCAGCAGCTTCTCCGGGACAGCTAATGAAAAACTGTTTTTT. Full variable domain (remainder filled in from reference TRBV7-2 and TRBJ1-4): GAGVSQSPSNKVTEKGKDVELRCDPISGHTALYWYRQSLGQGLEFLIYFQGNSAPDKSGLPSDRFSAERTGGSVSTLTIQRTQQEDSAVYLCASSFSGTANEKLFFGSGTQLSVL.

This clone was detected once. The chain uses TRBV6-1 and TRBJ1-5; 8 bases map to TRBD1. CDR3 size: 18 residues. The V segment lost 4 bases and the J segment 0 bases; nucleotides outside the gene matches: 11. Germline V lookup: CDR1 MNHNS, CDR2 SASEGT. The DNA for the CDR3 is TGTGCCAGCAGTGCCGGGACAGGCTTAGGGTATAGCAATCAGCCCCAGCATTTT. Its protein product is CASSAGTGLGYSNQPQHF.

The chain couples TRBV27 to TRBJ1-6; TRBD1 agrees at 7 bases. The germline V gene has CDR1 MNHEY and CDR2 SMNVEV (reference sequence). Unmatched junction bases numbered 5, after V lost 2 bases and J lost 7 bases. The CDR3 length is 15 residues. For the CDR3, the DNA is TGTGCCAGCAGTTTAAGGACAGGTCGGAATTCACCCCTCCACTTT. Translating gives CASSLRTGRNSPLHF.

The gene calls are TRBV5-1 and TRBJ2-2; TRBD2 aligns across 10 bases. Trimming removed 5 bases from V and 2 bases from J; junction bases left unmatched: 9. The germline gives CDR1 SGHRS, CDR2 YFSETQ. The CDR3 loop spans 17 amino acids. The CDR3: CASRALSGGINTGELFF. Here the CDR3 DNA reads TGCGCCAGCAGGGCCCTTAGCGGGGGGATAAACACCGGGGAGCTGTTTTTT. Together with reference TRBV5-1 and TRBJ2-2, the CDR3 gives the full variable domain: KAGVTQTPRYLIKTRGQQVTLSCSPISGHRSVSWYQQTPGQGLQFLFEYFSETQRNKGNFPGRFSGRQFSNSRSEMNVSTLELGDSALYLCASRALSGGINTGELFFGEGSRLTVL.

The rearrangement joins TRBV7-9 to TRBJ1-1, with unresolved D. Trimming left V 6 bases short and J 7 bases short, with 9 bases between. The length of the CDR3 is 11 residues. Germline loops: CDR1 SEHNR, CDR2 FQNEAQ (reference sequence). The CDR3 loop is CASRGRGEAFF. The DNA for the CDR3 is TGTGCCAGCAGAGGGCGGGGTGAAGCTTTCTTT. Full variable domain (outside the CDR3, taken from reference TRBV7-9 and TRBJ1-1): DTGVSQNPRHKITKRGQNVTFRCDPISEHNRLYWYRQTLGQGPEFLTYFQNEAQLEKSRLLSDRFSAERPKGSFSTLEIQRTEQGDSAMYLCASRGRGEAFFGQGTRLTVV.

This chain uses TRBV6-5 with TRBJ1-6, with 7 bases fitting TRBD1. Germline CDR1 MNHEY, CDR2 SVGAGI. V lost 3 bases, J lost 4 bases, and 3 bases stayed unmatched. This CDR3 has 15 residues. In DNA, the CDR3 is TGTGCCAGCAGTTATGGGACAGCTTATAATTCACCCCTCCACTTT. This gives the protein CASSYGTAYNSPLHF.

CDR3 bases: TGTGCCAGCAGCTTGGCAGTGGCGGGGGCCATCCCGTACCAAGAGACCCAGTACTTC. It specifies CASSLAVAGAIPYQETQYF. The V call is TRBV5-5, the J call TRBJ2-5; possible D gene TRBD2, 7 bases. V lost 0 bases and J lost 0, with 21 bases in between. Germline lookup yields CDR1 SGHKS and CDR2 YYEKEE (reference sequence). The CDR3 is 19 amino acids.

In DNA, the CDR3 is TGTGCCAGTAGTGGATCAGGGACTAGCTACTCCTACGAGCAGTACTTC. It translates to CASSGSGTSYSYEQYF. V and J are TRBV19 and TRBJ2-7; 9 bases agree with TRBD2. Trimming at V came to 5 bases and at J to 0 bases, leaving 8 bases not matched to a gene. This CDR3 has 16 amino acids. Germline CDR1 LNHDA, CDR2 SQIVND (reference sequence).

Concerning this clone itself: This CDR3 is also generated by other DNA sequences in the sample. The chain joins TRBV11-2 to TRBJ1-5; D is uncertain. This CDR3 has 13 amino acids. V was cut by 3 bases and J by 5 bases, with 8 bases left in between. Per the germline V gene, CDR1 is SGHAT and CDR2 is FQNNGV. As DNA, the CDR3 is TGTGCCAGCAGCTTGATCCGAGATCAGCCCCAGCATTTT. Amino acid sequence: CASSLIRDQPQHF. Complete variable domain (other parts from reference TRBV11-2 and TRBJ1-5): EAGVAQSPRYKIIEKRQSVAFWCNPISGHATLYWYQQILGQGPKLLIQFQNNGVVDDSQLPKDRFSAERLKGVDSTLKIQPAKLEDSAVYLCASSLIRDQPQHFGDGTRLSIL.

This chain's CDR3 is CASGPDGRRGKLFF. The CDR3 nucleotides are TGTGCCAGCGGCCCTGACGGAAGGCGAGGAAAACTGTTTTTT. The chain uses TRBV28 and TRBJ1-4; D gene unclear. V was shortened by 8 bases and J by 10 bases, with 20 bases between the two germline ends. The germline V gene has CDR1 MDHEN and CDR2 SYDVKM. This CDR3 region has 14 residues.